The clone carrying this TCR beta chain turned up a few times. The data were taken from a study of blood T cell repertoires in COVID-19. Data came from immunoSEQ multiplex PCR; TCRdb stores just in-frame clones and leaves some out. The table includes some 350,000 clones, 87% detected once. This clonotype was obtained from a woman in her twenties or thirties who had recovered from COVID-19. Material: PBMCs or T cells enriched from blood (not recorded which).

In DNA, the CDR3 is TGCGCCAGCAGCCTCTCCTATAATTCACCCCTCCACTTT. Translation gives CASSLSYNSPLHF. The chain has TRBV5-1 and TRBJ1-6; D is unclear. V gave up 4 bases and J gave up 0 bases, with 2 bases separating them. The CDR3 is 13 residues long. Germline loops: CDR1 SGHRS, CDR2 YFSETQ.